A single sample is the source of the 6 T cell receptor beta chains below, sequenced in a study of shared clonotypes between healthy human individuals (TCRdb year 2020). Library prep was done by the immunoSEQ multiplex PCR assay. The clones in this table, taken by TCRdb from immuneACCESS, are in-frame only. Not every clone is retained; where verified, under half of the shortfall comes from an unresolved V gene, and the cause of the rest is unknown. The sample table records around 990,000 clones; 60% to 80% of these occur just once. The ten biggest clones cover approximately 0.9% of the sample. Sequenced input: memory CD4+ T cells from PBMCs. The cell subset or site label of this sample denotes: CD45RA-negative fraction. The receptor source for this set is a man between 18 and 29 years old in good health. Some clones in this sample may be carry-over from other donors' samples.

V is TRBV5-1 and J is TRBJ2-1; D may be TRBD2 (6 bases). Germline V gene lookup returns CDR1 SGHRS and CDR2 YFSETQ. The CDR3 is 15 amino acids. Trimming stripped 2 bases from V and 0 bases from J, with 9 bases between. CDR3: CASSFSGSSYNEQFF. DNA of the CDR3: TGCGCCAGCAGCTTTAGCGGCAGCTCCTACAATGAGCAGTTCTTC.

V gene TRBV11-2 combines with J gene TRBJ2-3; weak D call: TRBD2 (5 bases). The V end lost 0 bases, the J end lost 1 base, and 8 bases lay between the germline ends. Germline V gene data show CDR1 as SGHAT and CDR2 as FQNNGV. This CDR3 has 15 residues. CDR3 DNA: TGTGCCAGCAGCTTAGATCACGGGGGCACAGATACGCAGTATTTT. Its translation: CASSLDHGGTDTQYF.

This clone came up once. The V and J genes are TRBV5-1 and TRBJ2-2; weak D call: TRBD2 (5 bases). This CDR3 has 13 amino acids. Germline values: CDR1 SGHRS, CDR2 YFSETQ. V gave up 4 bases and J gave up 4 bases, with 8 bases separating them. CDR3 residues: CASSHTSTGELFF. The CDR3 region has the DNA TGCGCCAGCAGCCATACTAGCACCGGGGAGCTGTTTTTT. The entire variable domain, with the rest obtained from reference TRBV5-1 and TRBJ2-2, is as follows: KAGVTQTPRYLIKTRGQQVTLSCSPISGHRSVSWYQQTPGQGLQFLFEYFSETQRNKGNFPGRFSGRQFSNSRSEMNVSTLELGDSALYLCASSHTSTGELFFGEGSRLTVL.

V and J are TRBV7-9 and TRBJ2-3; D call uncertain. Per the germline V gene, CDR1 is SEHNR and CDR2 is FQNEAQ (reference sequence). This CDR3 has 15 amino acids. Trimming left V 7 bases short and J 2 bases short, with 16 bases between. In nucleotides, the CDR3 is TGTGCCAGCACCCCCCCTGGCGGAAACACAGATACGCAGTATTTT. This encodes CASTPPGGNTDTQYF.

The genes are TRBV28 and TRBJ1-2; D uncertain. This CDR3 spans 11 amino acids. Looked up from germline, CDR1 is MDHEN and CDR2 is SYDVKM. The V and J ends lost 6 bases and 7 bases respectively, with 9 bases between them. The CDR3 spells CASRDGGGYTF. In DNA, the CDR3 is TGTGCCAGCAGGGACGGCGGTGGCTACACCTTC.

This chain connects TRBV28 to TRBJ2-5; D might be TRBD1 (7 bases). This CDR3 contains 17 residues. Per the germline V gene, CDR1 is MDHEN and CDR2 is SYDVKM. V lost 5 bases and J 1 base, leaving 20 bases between the germline ends. The CDR3 nucleotides are TGTGCCAGCAGTCCGATGACAGGGTGGGACTCCCAAGAGACCCAGTACTTC. Translated: CASSPMTGWDSQETQYF.